This entry concerns a single T cell receptor beta chain. Its specificity is not known. V shed 6 bases and J shed 4 bases, with 10 bases lying between them. The germline CDR1 and CDR2 sequences are SGHRS and YFSETQ. CDR3 length equals 13 residues. The entry originates in a study of long-term antiretroviral therapy in people with HIV. General study findings and limits: Information pertaining to ART adherence, viral resistance or therapeutic modifications was not obtained.

The libraries were made with immunoSEQ v3.0 at survey level. TCRdb's table, derived via immunoSEQ multiplex PCR, lists solely in-frame clones and lacks some. The table lists some 34,000 clones, roughly 77% of them singletons, with roughly 3.2% in the top ten. This TCR came from a man aged 18 to 29 with HIV. V usage is TRBV5-1 and J usage is TRBJ2-2; D not certain. The sample in question was unsorted PBMCs, obtained 1.9 years after starting antiretroviral therapy. The CDR3 loop is CASTQDATGELFF. CDR3 coding DNA: TGCGCCAGCACCCAAGACGCCACCGGGGAGCTGTTTTTT.